Below, 3 T cell receptor beta chains from the same sample are listed, as sequenced in a study of blood T cell repertoires in COVID-19. The protocol was immunoSEQ multiplex PCR, while the TCRdb copy is restricted to in-frame clones and leaves out a portion. The data show some 150,000 clones, 80% to 85% seen once. Input material: PBMCs or T cells enriched from blood (not recorded which). Receptors originate from a woman aged 45 to 65 who had been exposed to COVID-19.

This chain uses TRBV28 with TRBJ2-3; 7 nucleotides agree with TRBD2. CDR3 size: 15 residues. The V and J ends lost 6 bases and 1 base, in that order; junction bases with no gene match: 7. Germline V lookup: CDR1 MDHEN, CDR2 SYDVKM. This chain's CDR3 is CASREAGFGTDTQYF. CDR3 nucleotide sequence: TGTGCCAGCAGGGAAGCGGGATTCGGCACAGATACGCAGTATTTT.

This chain uses TRBV6-5 with TRBJ2-7, with no clear D. The V end was cut by 6 bases, the J end by 6 bases, with 9 bases between. Looked up from germline, CDR1 is MNHEY and CDR2 is SVGAGI. This CDR3 is 11 amino acids long. The CDR3 loop is CASSRDSEQYF. CDR3 DNA sequence: TGTGCCAGCAGCCGCGACTCCGAGCAGTACTTC.

This chain joins TRBV19 and TRBJ1-2, with D hard to call. The CDR3 has 13 residues. Per germline, CDR1 LNHDA and CDR2 SQIVND (reference sequence). Trimming stripped 3 bases from V and 8 bases from J, with 13 bases between. In DNA, the CDR3 is TGTGCCAGTAGTATCCCGGGGAGTGCAGGCTACACCTTC. Translated, it gives CASSIPGSAGYTF.